The 30 T cell receptor beta chains below were found in one sample sequenced in a study of T cells in Graves' hyperthyroidism and ophthalmopathy. There were TCR beta CDR3 regions amplified from RNA transcripts. First-round RT-PCR with HTBI primers amplified the TCR CDR3 region. TCRdb re-called the multiplex PCR reads with MiXCR, one entry per CDR3 protein. The sample lists about 560,000 distinct CDR3 sequences, more than 45% seen once, with just under 8.5% in the top ten. The material sequenced was peripheral blood or thyroid tissue (not recorded which). The receptors shown here come from a woman under 30 with Graves' hyperthyroidism.

This clonotype has a handful of counts. The chain has TRBV12-3 or TRBV12-4 and TRBJ1-5, with D perhaps TRBD1 (6 bases). V lost 6 bases and J lost 4, with 13 bases in between. The CDR3 contains 14 residues. CDR3 in DNA: TGTGCCAGCAGCACCCGGGACAAAAATCAGCCCCAGCATTTT. It encodes CASSTRDKNQPQHF.

Turning to this clonotype: The germline gene is not matched at one end of the junction; a read error may be the cause. The genes are TRBV5-4 and TRBJ1-3, with D perhaps TRBD1 (6 bases). CDR1 is SGHNT, CDR2 YYREEE, per germline (reference sequence). This CDR3 contains 16 residues. In DNA, the CDR3 is TGTGCCAGCAGCTTCATCGGGGGCGCCCCTGGAGACACCATATATTTT. Its protein is CASSFIGGAPGDTIYF. The variable domain in full, with the rest retrieved from reference TRBV5-4 and TRBJ1-3, is ETGVTQSPTHLIKTRGQQVTLRCSSQSGHNTVSWYQQALGQGPQFIFQYYREEENGRGNFPPRFSGLQFPNYSSELNVNALELDDSALYLCASSFIGGAPGDTIYFGEGSWLTVV.

The J gene is TRBJ2-5, the V gene TRBV29-1; D may match TRBD1 or TRBD2 (7 bases each). The germline gives CDR1 SQVTM, CDR2 ANQGSEA. V gave up 1 base and J gave up 1 base, with 10 bases separating them. The CDR3 extends over 14 amino acids. The CDR3 is CSVEGRGGQETQYF. CDR3 nucleotide sequence: TGCAGCGTTGAAGGCAGGGGGGGCCAAGAGACCCAGTACTTC.

This sequence joins TRBV7-2 and TRBJ1-2; 9 bases align to TRBD1. Germline V gene sequence: CDR1 SGHTA, CDR2 FQGNSA. CDR3 size: 15 residues. With V trimmed by 3 bases and J by 4 bases, 6 bases remained unmatched. CDR3 in DNA: TGTGCCAGCAGCTTTTACAGGGGGCCTGGCTATGGCTACACCTTC. The encoded protein is CASSFYRGPGYGYTF.

This clonotype was seen ten or more times. The chain is built from TRBV20-1 and TRBJ1-1; D gene ambiguous. CDR3 length equals 11 residues. From germline, CDR1 is DFQATT and CDR2 SNEGSKA (reference sequence). V gave up 7 bases and J gave up 0 bases, with 6 bases separating them. Here the CDR3 reads CSETLNTEAFF. In DNA, the CDR3 is TGCAGTGAAACATTGAACACTGAAGCTTTCTTT.

The chain couples TRBV7-2 to TRBJ2-1; D possibly corresponds to TRBD1 (5 bases). Germline-derived CDR1 and CDR2 are SGHTA and FQGNSA. CDR3 size: 16 residues. V was trimmed by 3 bases and J by 5 bases, leaving 17 bases between them. CDR3 sequence (DNA): TGTGCCAGCAGCTTCCGACAGCAACGACTTCACAATGAGCAGTTCTTC. It translates to CASSFRQQRLHNEQFF.

This CDR3 is CASSHTLGDPYTGELFF. As DNA, the CDR3 is TGTGCCAGCAGCCATACGCTGGGGGACCCTTACACCGGGGAGCTGTTTTTT. This chain links TRBV7-3 with TRBJ2-2, with D possibly called TRBD1 or TRBD2 (5 bases each). CDR3 size: 17 residues. Trimming stripped 5 bases from V and 3 bases from J, with 19 bases between. Germline CDR1 is SGHTA and CDR2 is FQGTGA.

This clonotype was observed a handful of times. This chain uses TRBV19 with TRBJ1-5; the D is unclear. Trimming cost V 6 bases and J 4 bases, with 10 bases left between them. This CDR3 region has 13 residues. The germline CDR1 and CDR2 sequences are LNHDA and SQIVND (reference sequence). CDR3 sequence: CASSPVNNQPQHF. The CDR3 DNA is TGTGCCAGTAGCCCGGTAAATAATCAGCCCCAGCATTTT.

J is TRBJ1-1 and V is TRBV7-8, with 10 bases lining up with TRBD1. Germline V gene data show CDR1 as SGHVS and CDR2 as FQNEAQ. V was pared by 5 bases and J by 1 base, with 7 bases of the junction left unmatched. The CDR3 sequence is 16 residues long. CDR3 loop: CASSKRRQGANTEAFF. CDR3 sequence (DNA): TGTGCCAGCAGCAAGAGGAGACAGGGGGCGAACACTGAAGCTTTCTTT.

This clonotype has ten or more counts. The chain uses TRBV29-1 and TRBJ2-7, with D tentatively TRBD1 (6 bases). CDR3 length equals 12 residues. V was pared by 4 bases and J by 6 bases, with 13 bases between. CDR1 and CDR2 from the germline V gene are SQVTM and ANQGSEA. CDR3 DNA sequence: TGCAGCGTTGTTACAGGGAGAGGCGAGCAGTACTTC. Its protein product is CSVVTGRGEQYF.

V gene TRBV7-2 combines with J gene TRBJ1-6; TRBD1 matches 9 bases. The germline CDR1 and CDR2 sequences are SGHTA and FQGNSA. The CDR3 covers 15 residues. The trim removed 3 bases at V and 7 bases at J, leaving 4 bases unmatched. The CDR3 nucleotides read TGTGCCAGCAGCTTTGGGGACAGGGTAAATTCACCCCTCCACTTT. It yields the protein CASSFGDRVNSPLHF.

This clonotype was seen at least ten times. This chain uses TRBV19 with TRBJ2-5; maybe TRBD2 (6 bases). Trimming cost V 4 bases and J 5 bases, with 8 bases left between them. Per the germline V gene, CDR1 is LNHDA and CDR2 is SQIVND (reference sequence). This CDR3 spans 12 amino acids. CDR3 DNA: TGTGCCAGTAGTAGGGGGACTGAGACCCAGTACTTC. Its protein product is CASSRGTETQYF.

V gene TRBV20-1 combines with J gene TRBJ2-7; 9 bases line up with TRBD2. V shed 0 bases and J 1 base; nucleotides not matched to a gene: 4. CDR1 is DFQATT, CDR2 SNEGSKA, per germline (reference sequence). This CDR3 is 15 amino acids long. The CDR3 region has the DNA TGCAGTGCTAGAGATCGACTAGCGGATTCCTACGAGCAGTACTTC. Translating gives CSARDRLADSYEQYF.

V and J are TRBV7-9 and TRBJ1-5; weak D call: TRBD1 (6 bases). The CDR3 consists of 13 residues. Germline CDR1 reads SEHNR; CDR2 reads FQNEAQ (reference sequence). V gave up 4 bases and J gave up 9 bases, with 13 bases separating them. The CDR3 here is CASSSTGSTPQHF. CDR3 sequence (DNA): TGTGCCAGCAGCTCTACAGGGTCGACGCCCCAGCATTTT.

CDR3 in DNA: TGTGCCAGTAGTGGGATGAACACTGAAGCTTTCTTT. The encoded protein is CASSGMNTEAFF. This sequence joins TRBV19 and TRBJ1-1; D not resolved. Germline lookup yields CDR1 LNHDA and CDR2 SQIVND (reference sequence). The V end lost 5 bases, the J end lost 0 bases, and 4 bases lay between the germline ends. The CDR3 contains 12 residues.

Comments on this clonotype: A much bigger clone sits one base away, suggesting this may be a read error. The chain joins TRBV7-8 to TRBJ1-2; D gene uncertain. Germline-derived CDR1 and CDR2 are SGHVS and FQNEAQ. The CDR3 extends over 14 amino acids. Trimming took off 7 bases at V and 6 bases at J, with 18 bases between the two ends. CDR3 residues: CASIPLGSPNGYTF. In nucleotides, the CDR3 is TGTGCCAGCATTCCCCTGGGCAGCCCAAATGGCTACACCTTC.

This clonotype has at least ten counts. The CDR3: CASSERRRGTEAFF. Here the CDR3 DNA reads TGTGCCAGCAGTGAGCGCCGAAGGGGCACTGAAGCTTTCTTT. The chain employs TRBV7-2 and TRBJ1-1; D might be TRBD1 (5 bases). The CDR3 contains 14 residues. CDR1 and CDR2 (germline): SGHTA, FQGNSA. With 6 bases removed from V and 4 bases from J, the gap between germline ends came to 15 bases.

For this clonotype: A read error is possible here, since a much larger clone lies one base away. The chain joins TRBV7-8 to TRBJ2-7, with 8 bases aligning to TRBD2. From germline, CDR1 is SGHVS and CDR2 FQNEAQ. Trimming took 5 bases from V and 6 from J; bases not matched to a gene: 12. The CDR3 has 15 amino acids. This CDR3 is CASSAQPGTSCEQYF. As DNA, the CDR3 is TGTGCCAGCAGCGCACAACCCGGGACTAGTTGCGAGCAGTACTTC.

V is TRBV20-1 and J is TRBJ2-5; the match to TRBD2 covers 9 bases. Per the germline V gene, CDR1 is DFQATT and CDR2 is SNEGSKA (reference sequence). The CDR3 runs to 14 residues. Unmatched junction bases numbered 3, after V lost 0 bases and J lost 4 bases. The DNA for the CDR3 is TGCAGTGCTAGAGAAGGGACTAGCCGAGAGACCCAGTACTTC. This translates into CSAREGTSRETQYF.

The DNA for the CDR3 is TGTGCCTGGAGTTCCCTCGGCACTGAAGCTTTCTTT. It is translated as CAWSSLGTEAFF. The chain couples TRBV30 to TRBJ1-1; D remains ambiguous. Trimming took off 2 bases at V and 4 bases at J, with 8 bases between the two ends. CDR1 is GTSNPN and CDR2 is SVGIG in the germline V gene (reference sequence). This CDR3 is built from 12 residues.

The chain combines TRBV25-1 with TRBJ1-2; a weak D match, TRBD1 (6 bases). Germline-derived CDR1 and CDR2 are MGHDK and SYGVNS. The germline V and J ends were trimmed by 6 bases and 8 bases, with 22 bases remaining between them. The CDR3 sequence is 15 residues long. The CDR3 nucleotides read TGTGCCAGCAGCGACTCCGACAGGACCTTGGAAGGCTACACCTTC. Translating gives CASSDSDRTLEGYTF.

Many counts were recorded for this clonotype. The chain joins TRBV13 to TRBJ1-2; 7 nucleotides agree with TRBD1. Germline loops: CDR1 PRHDT, CDR2 FYEKMQ (reference sequence). V trimming: 3 bases; J trimming: 6 bases; junction bases outside the gene matches: 7. This CDR3 has 14 amino acids. The CDR3 region is CASSFTGERDGYTF. The CDR3, as DNA: TGTGCCAGCAGCTTTACAGGGGAAAGGGATGGCTACACCTTC.

The table lists this clonotype with many counts. The J gene is TRBJ2-5, the V gene TRBV12-3 or TRBV12-4; D remains unclear. The CDR3 loop spans 13 amino acids. V was cut by 5 bases and J by 1 base, with 8 bases left in between. The CDR3 nucleotides are TGTGCCAGCAGTCCCCGGGCCCAAGAGACCCAGTACTTC. Protein product: CASSPRAQETQYF.

A few counts support this clonotype. This chain links TRBV7-2 with TRBJ1-5; D may be TRBD1 (5 bases). This CDR3 is 14 amino acids long. Trimming pared 5 bases from V and 8 bases from J, leaving 16 bases between. Per germline, CDR1 SGHTA and CDR2 FQGNSA. CDR3 loop: CASSQVGRREPQHF. The CDR3 DNA is TGTGCCAGCAGCCAAGTAGGCCGCAGGGAGCCCCAGCATTTT.

The chain joins TRBV9 to TRBJ1-5, with 12 bases fitting TRBD1. V gave up 5 bases and J gave up 6 bases; unmatched junction bases: 12. The CDR3 totals 17 residues. Germline V lookup: CDR1 SGDLS, CDR2 YYNGEE. The CDR3 reads CASSPAPGQGAGQPQHF. CDR3 DNA sequence: TGTGCCAGCAGTCCAGCCCCGGGACAGGGGGCAGGTCAGCCCCAGCATTTT.

This chain links TRBV10-3 with TRBJ2-2; 7 positions match TRBD1. Trimming cost V 6 bases and J 7 bases; bases outside gene matches: 5. The CDR3 runs 13 residues. Germline V gene sequence: CDR1 ENHRY, CDR2 SYGVKD. CDR3 nucleotides: TGTGCCATCAGCGCAAACAGGGGCGGGGAGCTGTTTTTT. It specifies CAISANRGGELFF.

V and J are TRBV7-9 and TRBJ1-2; possible D gene TRBD1, 6 bases. V lost 6 bases and J lost 5, with 22 bases in between. Germline values: CDR1 SEHNR, CDR2 FQNEAQ (reference sequence). The CDR3 contains 16 residues. The CDR3 DNA is TGTGCCAGCAGTCACGAAGTAAGCCTGGGGGCTTATGGCTACACCTTC. Translated, it gives CASSHEVSLGAYGYTF. Full variable domain (missing parts from reference TRBV7-9 and TRBJ1-2): DTGVSQNPRHKITKRGQNVTFRCDPISEHNRLYWYRQTLGQGPEFLTYFQNEAQLEKSRLLSDRFSAERPKGSFSTLEIQRTEQGDSAMYLCASSHEVSLGAYGYTFGSGTRLTVV.

This rearrangement joins TRBV11-3 to TRBJ1-1; possibly TRBD1 for D (6 bases). Germline lookup yields CDR1 SGHNT and CDR2 YENEEA. This CDR3 comprises 16 residues. Trimming left V 4 bases short and J 4 bases short, with 19 bases between. The CDR3 nucleotides read TGTGCCAGCAGCTCTATCGCAGGGGCGCTAGGCACTGAAGCTTTCTTT. It yields the protein CASSSIAGALGTEAFF.

The CDR3 DNA follows: TGTGCCAGCAGCCGGGACAGGCGATATTCACCCCTCCACTTT. This encodes CASSRDRRYSPLHF. The chain has TRBV7-2 and TRBJ1-6; 8 nucleotides agree with TRBD1. Germline lookup yields CDR1 SGHTA and CDR2 FQGNSA. This CDR3 is built from 14 residues. The V segment lost 5 bases and the J segment 8 bases; nucleotides outside the gene matches: 5.

This rearrangement joins TRBV5-5 to TRBJ1-2; D gene uncertain. This CDR3 has 12 residues. Trimming took 0 bases from V and 10 from J, leaving 10 bases between them. CDR1 and CDR2 from the germline V gene are SGHKS and YYEKEE (reference sequence). This chain's CDR3 is CASSLANSFYTF. The CDR3 DNA is TGTGCCAGCAGCTTGGCCAACAGTTTCTACACCTTC. The complete variable domain, with remaining parts taken from reference TRBV5-5 and TRBJ1-2, reads DAGVTQSPTHLIKTRGQQVTLRCSPISGHKSVSWYQQVLGQGPQFIFQYYEKEERGRGNFPDRFSARQFPNYSSELNVNALLLGDSALYLCASSLANSFYTFGSGTRLTVV.